The rows below give T cell receptor beta chains drawn from one sample of a study of beta chain features in type 1 diabetes. The method was immunoSEQ multiplex PCR; TCRdb's version includes in-frame clones alone and lacks a portion of them. The sample has about 650,000 clones, approximately 13% seen once. The specimen sequenced was naive CD4+ T cells from blood. All receptors derive from a man aged 30 to 45 with type 1 diabetes. The CDR3 runs from the conserved cysteine through the conserved F or W. The D gene is left open where the match is weak. Clone size, where shown, is once, few, many, or a class for clones that have expanded.

d_gene | j_gene | v_gene | abundance | CDR3nt | CDR3aa
TRBD2 | TRBJ2-3 | TRBV2 | NA | TGTGCCAGCAGTGAACAGCGGGGGGGCGCAGATACGCAGTATTTT | CASSEQRGGADTQYF
NA | TRBJ1-1 | TRBV14 | NA | TGTGCCAGCAGCCAAACGATGGCAAACACTGAAGCTTTCTTT | CASSQTMANTEAFF
NA | TRBJ2-5 | TRBV10-3 | NA | TGTGCCATCAGCGGGGATCAAGAGACCCAGTACTTC | CAISGDQETQYF
NA | TRBJ2-3 | TRBV6-5 | few | TGTGCCAGCAGTTACTCCAGGCAGGATACGCAGTATTTT | CASSYSRQDTQYF
TRBD2 | TRBJ2-4 | TRBV28 | NA | TGTGCCAGCAGACTAGCGGGGGGAGACATTCAGTACTTC | CASRLAGGDIQYF
TRBD2 | TRBJ2-3 | TRBV4-3 | NA | TGCGCCAGCAGCCAAGATCCGGGACTAGCGGGGGAGGCCACAGATACGCAGTATTTT | CASSQDPGLAGEATDTQYF
NA | TRBJ2-5 | TRBV5-6 | few | TGTGCCAGCAGCCTGTTCGGGACTCAAGAGACCCAGTACTTC | CASSLFGTQETQYF
NA | TRBJ1-4 | TRBV7-2 | NA | TGTGCCAGCAGCTCCCACGGGGGTTGGGAAAAACTGTTTTTT | CASSSHGGWEKLFF
NA | TRBJ1-4 | TRBV11-2 | few | TGTGCCAGCAGCTTGGCTCTCGAAAGGGAAAAACTGTTTTTT | CASSLALEREKLFF
NA | TRBJ2-7 | TRBV5-1 | NA | TGCGCCAGCAGCTGGCGGGACGGATCCTACGAGCAGTACTTC | CASSWRDGSYEQYF
NA | TRBJ1-4 | TRBV29-1 | few | TGCAGCGCACAGGTCCACCGAAATGAAAAACTGTTTTTT | CSAQVHRNEKLFF
NA | TRBJ1-5 | TRBV9 | NA | TGTGCCAGCAGCGTAGGCAGCGGAAATCAGCCCCAGCATTTT | CASSVGSGNQPQHF
TRBD1 | TRBJ2-7 | TRBV6-5 | NA | TGTGCCAGCAGATCGGGACAGGGGACCTACGAGCAGTACTTC | CASRSGQGTYEQYF
NA | TRBJ2-3 | TRBV6-4 | few | TGTGCCAGCAGTGACCAGCAGGCAGATACGCAGTATTTT | CASSDQQADTQYF
NA | TRBJ2-2 | TRBV2 | few | TGTGCCAGCAAGGCCAGTTACACCGGGGAGCTGTTTTTT | CASKASYTGELFF
NA | TRBJ2-7 | TRBV5-4 | NA | TGTGCCAGCAGCTTGCCACACTCCTACGAGCAGTACTTC | CASSLPHSYEQYF
NA | TRBJ2-6 | TRBV13 | NA | TGTGCCAGCAGCCCCGGATGGGGGGCGACTGGGGCCAACGTCCTGACTTTC | CASSPGWGATGANVLTF
NA | TRBJ1-3 | TRBV7-2 | NA | TGTGCCAGCAGGGACAGCGGCTCTGGAAACACCATATATTTT | CASRDSGSGNTIYF
NA | TRBJ2-2 | TRBV5-1 | few | TGCGCCAGCTCCCAACGGGGAACCACCGGGGAGCTGTTTTTT | CASSQRGTTGELFF
NA | TRBJ2-7 | TRBV30 | NA | TGTGCCTGGAGCGGGAGACAGGGTGTCCACGAGCAGTACTTC | CAWSGRQGVHEQYF
NA | TRBJ2-2 | TRBV11-2 | NA | TGTGCCAGCAGCTTGGGACTCCTCTTTGGGGAGCTGTTTTTT | CASSLGLLFGELFF
NA | TRBJ1-2 | TRBV19 | NA | TGTGCCAGTAGTATTCGGCCGGCCGGATACACCTTC | CASSIRPAGYTF
NA | TRBJ2-5 | TRBV5-6 | NA | TGTGCCAGCAGCTTGACGGGCCCACAAGAGACCCAGTACTTC | CASSLTGPQETQYF
NA | TRBJ2-7 | TRBV14 | few | TGTGCCAGCAGCCAGGACGGATCCTACGAGCAGTACTTC | CASSQDGSYEQYF
NA | TRBJ1-2 | TRBV7-2 | NA | TGTGCCAGCAGCCCAGGGGCCAAGGGAACGGGAGTAGGAGACACCTTC | CASSPGAKGTGVGDTF
NA | TRBJ1-1 | TRBV5-1 | few | TGCGCCAGCAGCTCGGGAGGTGGGACTGAAGCTTTCTTT | CASSSGGGTEAFF
NA | TRBJ2-1 | TRBV5-1 | NA | TGCGCCAGCAGCTTGGCCCTAGAACACTACAATGAGCAGTTCTTC | CASSLALEHYNEQFF
NA | TRBJ2-5 | TRBV29-1 | NA | TGCAGCGTTGAAGATCGCTTCATACAAGAGACCCAGTACTTC | CSVEDRFIQETQYF
NA | TRBJ1-3 | TRBV14 | few | TGTGCCAGCAGCCTTTGGCGCTCTGGAAACACCATATATTTT | CASSLWRSGNTIYF
TRBD2 | TRBJ2-2 | TRBV7-8 | few | TGTGCCAGCAGCCCAACCCCCCCGGGGGGGTGGACCGGGGAGCTGTTTTTT | CASSPTPPGGWTGELFF
NA | TRBJ2-7 | TRBV12-2 | NA | TGTGCCAGCAGCTCGAGTAGTGTAGCAACCTACGAGCAGTACTTC | CASSSSSVATYEQYF
NA | TRBJ1-2 | TRBV4-3 | many | TGCGCCAGCAGCCAAGTGACAGGATCCTATGGCTACACCTTC | CASSQVTGSYGYTF
NA | TRBJ2-2 | TRBV9 | NA | TGTGCCAGCAGCGTAGAGGGACGCGGGGAGCTGTTTTTT | CASSVEGRGELFF
TRBD1 | TRBJ1-2 | TRBV9 | NA | TGTGCCAGCAGCGAACAGGGGCCCTATGGCTACACCTTC | CASSEQGPYGYTF
NA | TRBJ2-1 | TRBV6-4 | NA | TGTGCCAGCAGTGACATCTATCCCGAGGGGGAGCAGTTCTTC | CASSDIYPEGEQFF
NA | TRBJ2-1 | TRBV11-3 | NA | TGTGCCAGCAGCTTAGGGACGGCCGCCTACAATGAGCAGTTCTTC | CASSLGTAAYNEQFF
TRBD1 | TRBJ2-7 | TRBV28 | NA | TGTGCCAGGAGACAGGGAAGCTACGAGCAGTACTTC | CARRQGSYEQYF
TRBD1 | TRBJ2-7 | TRBV6-5 | few | TGTGCCAGCAGTTATTCCACAGGGGGGTACGAGCAGTACTTC | CASSYSTGGYEQYF
TRBD1 | TRBJ1-5 | TRBV4-2 | NA | TGTGCCAGCAGCCTCGCGGGAGGACAGGGCAATCAGCCCCAGCATTTT | CASSLAGGQGNQPQHF
NA | TRBJ1-4 | TRBV2 | once | TGTGCCAGCAGTGAAGCGCTTCAAGGTCGCAGGATTTTT | CASSEALQGRRIF
NA | TRBJ2-7 | TRBV25-1 | NA | TGTGCCAGCAGTTCCGCACGGGGGGCCTACTACGAGCAGTACTTC | CASSSARGAYYEQYF
NA | TRBJ2-5 | TRBV5-4 | NA | TGTGCCAGCAGCTCAACCTATTCGGGTGAGACCCAGTACTTC | CASSSTYSGETQYF
TRBD2 | TRBJ2-3 | TRBV6-5 | NA | TGTGCCAGCAGTTACTCACTAGCGGGGGCGGGTACGCAGTATTTT | CASSYSLAGAGTQYF
TRBD2 | TRBJ2-3 | TRBV28 | NA | TGTGCCAGCAGTTCTAGCGGGGAATTAGATACGCAGTATTTT | CASSSSGELDTQYF
NA | TRBJ2-2 | TRBV5-1 | few | TGCGCCAGCAGCTCTGGCGGGGAGACCACCGGGGAGCTGTTTTTT | CASSSGGETTGELFF
TRBD2 | TRBJ2-3 | TRBV18 | NA | TGTGCCAGCTCACCGGCCAGAGCGGGGGGGAGCACAGATACGCAGTATTTT | CASSPARAGGSTDTQYF
TRBD1 | TRBJ1-5 | TRBV7-2 | NA | TGTGCCAGCAGCTTAGTAGGACAGGGCAATCAGCCCCAGCATTTT | CASSLVGQGNQPQHF
NA | TRBJ1-1 | TRBV19 | NA | TGTGCCAGTAGTATAGAGCCGGGACAAGTGAACACTGAAGCTTTCTTT | CASSIEPGQVNTEAFF
TRBD1 | TRBJ2-7 | TRBV5-4 | NA | TGTGCCAGCAGCCCCGGGCTGGGACAGGGAGGCGAGCAGTACTTC | CASSPGLGQGGEQYF
NA | TRBJ1-2 | TRBV25-1 | NA | TGTGCCAGCAGCGGCGGGGGGCCGTATGGCTACACCTTC | CASSGGGPYGYTF
TRBD1 | TRBJ2-1 | TRBV2 | NA | TGTGCCAGCAGGGGGGACAGAGTCAATGAGCAGTTCTTC | CASRGDRVNEQFF